A single sample is the source of the 29 T cell receptor beta chains below, sequenced in a study of shared clonotypes between healthy human individuals. Measured with immunoSEQ multiplex PCR; TCRdb has only the in-frame clones, and not every one. The sample includes more than 1 million clones, about four fifths of them seen just once. What was sequenced was memory CD4+ T cells from PBMCs. Subset given: CD45RA-negative fraction. Receptors were obtained from a man between 18 and 35 years old in good health. Some clones in this sample may be carry-over from other donors' samples.

There are a few counts of this clone. The rearrangement links TRBV9 to TRBJ1-1, with 7 bases fitting TRBD1. Germline V lookup: CDR1 SGDLS, CDR2 YYNGEE. The CDR3 runs to 14 residues. V gave up 4 bases and J gave up 0 bases; unmatched junction bases: 3. CDR3: CASSQGGMNTEAFF. CDR3 DNA sequence: TGTGCCAGCAGCCAGGGGGGGATGAACACTGAAGCTTTCTTT. Drawing the rest from reference TRBV9 and TRBJ1-1, the complete variable domain is DSGVTQTPKHLITATGQRVTLRCSPRSGDLSVYWYQQSLDQGLQFLIQYYNGEERAKGNILERFSAQQFPDLHSELNLSSLELGDSALYFCASSQGGMNTEAFFGQGTRLTVV.

The rearrangement links TRBV4-2 to TRBJ2-3, with TRBD2 identical over 14 bases. The CDR3 loop spans 16 amino acids. V lost 4 bases, J lost 1 base, and 1 base stayed unmatched. CDR1 is LGHNA and CDR2 is YNFKEQ in the germline V gene. The CDR3 DNA follows: TGTGCCAGCAGCCCGACTAGCGGGAGGGGCACAGATACGCAGTATTTT. Protein product: CASSPTSGRGTDTQYF.

The chain has TRBV6-1 and TRBJ2-7; 7 nucleotides line up with TRBD1. Germline CDR1 and CDR2: MNHNS and SASEGT. The CDR3 loop spans 16 amino acids. The V gene end was trimmed by 2 bases and the J gene end by 3 bases; junction bases not matched to a gene: 10. CDR3 sequence: CASSEMLSGGFYEQYF. The CDR3 coding sequence is TGTGCCAGCAGTGAAATGTTGTCAGGGGGATTCTACGAGCAGTACTTC.

The genes are TRBV19 and TRBJ2-7, with 11 bases matching TRBD2. Germline CDR1 reads LNHDA; CDR2 reads SQIVND (reference sequence). The V gene end was trimmed by 10 bases and the J gene end by 7 bases; junction bases not matched to a gene: 12. This CDR3 is built from 14 residues. The CDR3 sequence is CATTSGRPQKEQYF. CDR3 nucleotide sequence: TGTGCCACAACTAGCGGGAGACCACAGAAGGAGCAGTACTTC. Together with reference TRBV19 and TRBJ2-7, the CDR3 gives the full variable domain: DGGITQSPKYLFRKEGQNVTLSCEQNLNHDAMYWYRQDPGQGLRLIYYSQIVNDFQKGDIAEGYSVSREKKESFPLTVTSAQKNPTAFYLCATTSGRPQKEQYFGPGTRLTVT.

The V call is TRBV7-2, the J call TRBJ2-7; 8 positions agree with TRBD2. V shed 7 bases and J 4 bases; nucleotides not matched to a gene: 6. Per the germline V gene, CDR1 is SGHTA and CDR2 is FQGNSA. This CDR3 contains 13 residues. The CDR3 is CASIAGGGYEQYF. DNA for the CDR3: TGTGCCAGCATTGCGGGCGGGGGGTACGAGCAGTACTTC.

Comments on this clone: With a far larger clone one base away, a read error is the likely cause. Other DNA sequences in this sample translate to the same CDR3. CDR3 region: CSVGVGGRNTDTQYF. CDR3 sequence (DNA): TGCAGCGTTGGGGTTGGCGGGAGAAACACAGATACGCAATATTTT. The rearrangement links TRBV29-1 to TRBJ2-3, with 7 nucleotides matching TRBD2. Germline assignment: CDR1 SQVTM and CDR2 ANQGSEA. This CDR3 has 15 amino acids.

The chain couples TRBV6-4 to TRBJ1-1; D not resolved. The CDR3 sequence is 13 residues long. Germline assignment: CDR1 MRHNA and CDR2 SNTAGT. The V gene lost 6 bases and the J gene lost 1 base, with 9 bases spanning the gap. This chain's CDR3 is CASSKEENTEAFF. The DNA for the CDR3 is TGTGCCAGCAGCAAGGAAGAGAACACTGAAGCTTTCTTT.

Here the CDR3 DNA reads TGTGCCTGGAAAACCCAACAGGGCCGCCGGGGCTACACCTTC. As protein: CAWKTQQGRRGYTF. The chain carries TRBV30 and TRBJ1-2; tentative D call: TRBD1 (6 bases). From germline, CDR1 is GTSNPN and CDR2 SVGIG (reference sequence). With 4 bases removed from V and 8 bases from J, the gap between germline ends came to 20 bases. The CDR3 runs 14 residues.

This chain joins TRBV28 and TRBJ2-5, with 9 bases fitting TRBD1. Germline V lookup: CDR1 MDHEN, CDR2 SYDVKM. There are 14 residues in the CDR3. J lost 5 bases, V lost 2 bases, and 3 bases had no gene match. CDR3 sequence: CASSLTGGSETQYF. The CDR3 region has the DNA TGTGCCAGCAGTTTAACAGGGGGCAGTGAGACCCAGTACTTC.

The chain recombines TRBV7-9 with TRBJ2-7, with 10 bases that match TRBD1. Germline V gene data show CDR1 as SEHNR and CDR2 as FQNEAQ (reference sequence). The ends lost 5 bases at V and 0 bases at J; junction bases unmatched: 7. The CDR3 consists of 16 residues. The CDR3 reads CASSPMRTGGSYEQYF. The CDR3 DNA sequence: TGTGCCAGCAGCCCAATGAGGACAGGGGGCTCCTACGAGCAGTACTTC. Combining the CDR3 with reference TRBV7-9 and TRBJ2-7 gives the whole variable domain DTGVSQNPRHKITKRGQNVTFRCDPISEHNRLYWYRQTLGQGPEFLTYFQNEAQLEKSRLLSDRFSAERPKGSFSTLEIQRTEQGDSAMYLCASSPMRTGGSYEQYFGPGTRLTVT.

The CDR3 DNA sequence: TGTGCCAGCAGCTGGGAAAAGGGGGTGTGGGAGCAGTACTTC. Its protein product is CASSWEKGVWEQYF. The rearrangement links TRBV7-9 to TRBJ2-7; perhaps TRBD1 as D (6 bases). Germline V gene data show CDR1 as SEHNR and CDR2 as FQNEAQ (reference sequence). The CDR3 is 14 amino acids. Trimming left V 4 bases short and J 7 bases short, with 17 bases between.

The chain recombines TRBV27 with TRBJ2-1; D is possibly TRBD2 (6 bases). The length of the CDR3 is 15 residues. Germline loops: CDR1 MNHEY, CDR2 SMNVEV (reference sequence). With 6 bases removed from V and 0 bases from J, the gap between germline ends came to 12 bases. The CDR3 region is CASRGLPSSYNEQFF. In DNA form, the CDR3 reads TGTGCCAGCAGGGGACTCCCAAGCTCCTACAATGAGCAGTTCTTC.

The chain employs TRBV7-7 and TRBJ2-3; 8 bases map to TRBD2. The germline V gene has CDR1 SSHAT and CDR2 FNYEAQ (reference sequence). CDR3 length: 15 residues. J gave up 2 bases and V 5 bases, and 6 bases lay outside the gene matches. The CDR3 bases are TGTGCCAGCAGCCGGACTAGCTCCGACACAGATACGCAGTATTTT. Translation: CASSRTSSDTDTQYF. Using reference TRBV7-7 and TRBJ2-3 for the parts outside the CDR3, the full variable domain is GAGVSQSPRYKVTKRGQDVTLRCDPISSHATLYWYQQALGQGPEFLTYFNYEAQPDKSGLPSDRFSAERPEGSISTLTIQRTEQRDSAMYRCASSRTSSDTDTQYFGPGTRLTVL.

Ten or more counts support this clone. V usage is TRBV5-1 and J usage is TRBJ2-3; TRBD2 matches 9 bases. CDR3 size: 15 residues. The trim removed 0 bases at V and 2 bases at J, leaving 1 base unmatched. CDR1 and CDR2 from the germline V gene are SGHRS and YFSETQ. Here the CDR3 DNA reads TGCGCCAGCAGCTTGGGCGGGAGGGACACAGATACGCAGTATTTT. Its protein product is CASSLGGRDTDTQYF.

The chain uses TRBV5-6 and TRBJ2-7, with D unresolved. V was shortened by 4 bases and J by 3 bases, with 11 bases between the two germline ends. CDR1 SGHDT and CDR2 YYEEEE come from the germline V gene. The CDR3 is made up of 13 amino acids. CDR3 sequence reads: CASSRRGSYEQYF. CDR3 sequence (DNA): TGTGCCAGCAGCCGAAGAGGAAGCTACGAGCAGTACTTC. Looking up the rest from reference TRBV5-6 and TRBJ2-7 gives the full variable domain: DAGVTQSPTHLIKTRGQQVTLRCSPKSGHDTVSWYQQALGQGPQFIFQYYEEEERQRGNFPDRFSGHQFPNYSSELNVNALLLGDSALYLCASSRRGSYEQYFGPGTRLTVT.

CDR3: CASSEAGSLGDTQYF. The CDR3 nucleotides are TGTGCCAGCAGTGAAGCGGGGAGCCTTGGAGATACGCAGTATTTT. The chain employs TRBV6-1 and TRBJ2-3; possibly TRBD2 for D (5 bases). Germline CDR1 MNHNS, CDR2 SASEGT. With 0 bases removed from V and 5 bases from J, the gap between germline ends came to 12 bases. This CDR3 is built from 15 residues.

V gene TRBV6-1 combines with J gene TRBJ1-2; 9 bases agree with TRBD1. The J segment lost 6 bases and the V segment lost 6 bases, leaving 8 bases of the junction unmatched. The CDR3 length is 14 residues. Germline V CDR1 and CDR2: MNHNS, SASEGT. Written as DNA, the CDR3 is TGTGCCAGCAGGAAACAGGGGGCGTCAGATGGCTACACCTTC. Its translation is CASRKQGASDGYTF.

On this clone itself: The same CDR3 also results from other DNA sequences found in this sample. The chain is built from TRBV4-2 and TRBJ1-5; D unclear. Per the germline V gene, CDR1 is LGHNA and CDR2 is YNFKEQ. The CDR3 runs 13 residues. Trimming left V 0 bases short and J 6 bases short, with 6 bases between. The CDR3 protein is CASSQDRGQPQHF. The CDR3 DNA reads as TGTGCCAGCAGCCAAGATCGGGGTCAGCCCCAGCATTTT.

The chain is built from TRBV5-1 and TRBJ2-1, with TRBD1 matching 9 bases. Per the germline V gene, CDR1 is SGHRS and CDR2 is YFSETQ. V shed 3 bases and J 5 bases; nucleotides not matched to a gene: 12. This CDR3 is built from 17 residues. This CDR3 reads CASSSYPDRGFNNEQFF. In DNA, the CDR3 is TGCGCCAGCAGCTCCTACCCCGACAGGGGGTTTAACAATGAGCAGTTCTTC.

The chain combines TRBV9 with TRBJ2-5; possible D gene TRBD2, 5 bases. This CDR3 is built from 15 residues. With 1 base removed from V and 2 bases from J, the gap between germline ends came to 12 bases. In germline, CDR1 is SGDLS, CDR2 YYNGEE. The CDR3 DNA is TGTGCCAGCAGCGTAACGGGGTGGCTTCAAGAGACCCAGTACTTC. Translating gives CASSVTGWLQETQYF. Complete variable domain (other parts from reference TRBV9 and TRBJ2-5): DSGVTQTPKHLITATGQRVTLRCSPRSGDLSVYWYQQSLDQGLQFLIQYYNGEERAKGNILERFSAQQFPDLHSELNLSSLELGDSALYFCASSVTGWLQETQYFGPGTRLLVL.

The sample holds a few counts of this clone. CDR3 sequence: CASSKGQVLNTEAFF. CDR3 nucleotides: TGTGCCAGCAGCAAAGGACAGGTATTGAACACTGAAGCTTTCTTT. This chain links TRBV21-1 with TRBJ1-1; the D call of TRBD1 is as the table states it, not checked on the DNA. TRBV21-1 corresponds to a pseudogene. The CDR3 has 15 amino acids.

The chain recombines TRBV28 with TRBJ2-5, with 11 bases aligning to TRBD2. The V gene end was trimmed by 5 bases and the J gene end by 5 bases; junction bases not matched to a gene: 4. From germline, CDR1 is MDHEN and CDR2 SYDVKM. There are 14 residues in the CDR3. The CDR3 nucleotides are TGTGCCAGCAGTCCGACTAGCGGGGTCGAGACCCAGTACTTC. Translating gives CASSPTSGVETQYF.

The chain's CDR3 is CASRGQQPNTEAFF. CDR3 coding DNA: TGTGCCAGCAGGGGACAGCAACCGAACACTGAAGCTTTCTTT. The V and J genes are TRBV27 and TRBJ1-1; 7 nucleotides match TRBD1. The CDR3 totals 14 residues. Trimming took 6 bases from V and 1 from J; bases not matched to a gene: 5. Germline V gene data show CDR1 as MNHEY and CDR2 as SMNVEV (reference sequence).

V gene TRBV5-4 combines with J gene TRBJ1-2; maybe TRBD1 (6 bases). Trimming left V 1 base short and J 7 bases short, with 17 bases between. The CDR3 contains 15 residues. CDR1 and CDR2 from the germline V gene are SGHNT and YYREEE (reference sequence). The chain's CDR3 is CASSLSKGQQGGYTF. CDR3 DNA sequence: TGTGCCAGCAGCTTGAGTAAGGGTCAACAGGGTGGCTACACCTTC.

The gene calls are TRBV5-4 and TRBJ1-1; D perhaps matches TRBD1 (6 bases). This CDR3 is 16 amino acids long. The V end lost 4 bases, the J end lost 6 bases, and 22 bases lay between the germline ends. CDR1 and CDR2 (germline): SGHNT, YYREEE (reference sequence). The CDR3 nucleotides read TGTGCCAGCAGCCCGGGCGGGGCAAGGGGGGTCCCTGAAGCTTTCTTT. It specifies CASSPGGARGVPEAFF. The variable domain in full, completed from reference TRBV5-4 and TRBJ1-1, reads ETGVTQSPTHLIKTRGQQVTLRCSSQSGHNTVSWYQQALGQGPQFIFQYYREEENGRGNFPPRFSGLQFPNYSSELNVNALELDDSALYLCASSPGGARGVPEAFFGQGTRLTVV.

The chain is built from TRBV19 and TRBJ1-5; D gene ambiguous. This CDR3 is 14 amino acids long. Trimming removed 10 bases at V and 0 bases at J, with 13 bases between. The V gene's germline CDR1 is LNHDA and CDR2 SQIVND (reference sequence). This CDR3 is CATSSVNSNQPQHF. CDR3 sequence (DNA): TGTGCCACCTCGTCGGTAAATAGCAATCAGCCCCAGCATTTT.

This clone has more than one count but fewer than ten. The rearrangement links TRBV28 to TRBJ2-7, with TRBD2 identical over 11 bases. CDR3 length: 15 amino acids. With 5 bases clipped from V and 2 bases from J, the junction kept 5 bases outside the gene matches. In germline, CDR1 is MDHEN, CDR2 SYDVKM. The chain's CDR3 is CASSPPGLAAYEQYF. In DNA form, the CDR3 reads TGTGCCAGCAGTCCACCGGGACTAGCGGCCTACGAGCAGTACTTC.

The chain employs TRBV2 and TRBJ2-2; possibly TRBD1 or TRBD2 for D (5 bases each). Germline V gives CDR1 SNHLY, CDR2 FYNNEI. This CDR3 contains 14 residues. V was trimmed by 5 bases and J by 6 bases, leaving 13 bases between them. The CDR3 loop reads CASSSQGAAGELFF. CDR3 in DNA: TGTGCCAGCAGTAGCCAGGGAGCGGCCGGGGAGCTGTTTTTT.

The V call is TRBV4-3, the J call TRBJ2-7, with 10 bases fitting TRBD2. CDR1 is LGHNA, CDR2 YSLEER, per germline. J gave up 2 bases and V 0 bases, and 10 bases lay outside the gene matches. There are 18 residues in the CDR3. The CDR3 loop reads CASSQDRLAGQGTYEQYF. The CDR3 nucleotides read TGCGCCAGCAGCCAAGACCGACTAGCGGGCCAGGGGACCTACGAGCAGTACTTC.